Reported below is one T cell receptor (beta chain). Its antigen is still unknown. The sample comes from a study of CD8 T cells in ankylosing spondylitis. Whole-study results and caveats: Reports say disease-linked clones showed up significantly more in matched ankylosing spondylitis synovial fluid.

TCRdb re-called the 5' RACE reads through MiXCR, storing one row per CDR3 protein. The data contain about 250,000 distinct CDR3 sequences, 30% to 35% of them singletons. The germline V gene has CDR1 MNHEY and CDR2 SVGAGI. The CDR3 totals 14 residues. V dropped 2 bases and J dropped 3; count of bases not matched to a gene: 4. The TCR originated in a male donor with ankylosing spondylitis or in good health (not recorded which). The chain employs TRBV6-5 and TRBJ2-7; the match to TRBD1 covers 7 bases. The sequencing input was blood, either unsorted or a sorted T cell fraction (not recorded which). The CDR3 DNA sequence: TGTGCCAGCAGTTACGGCAGGGGGAACTACGAGCAGTACTTC. This sequence encodes CASSYGRGNYEQYF.